This T cell receptor (beta chain) was profiled in a study of blood T cell repertoires in COVID-19. About the study: Nucleic acid was either cDNA or gDNA, and it came from T cells, B-cell-depleted T cells, or PBMCs.

In the study's own analysis: By means of reference gene primer amplification, nucleated cell counts were estimated. Data came from immunoSEQ multiplex PCR; TCRdb stores just in-frame clones and leaves some out. The DNA gave D and trimming, while V, J and clone size come from that table. The sample has hundreds of thousands of clones; 88% are singletons. CDR3 length: 13 amino acids. Per the germline V gene, CDR1 is LGHNA and CDR2 is YSLEER. V was shortened by 1 base and J by 7 bases, with 7 bases between the two germline ends. The sequence was obtained from a woman aged 45 to 65 with active or convalescent COVID-19. The V and J genes are TRBV4-3 and TRBJ2-2, with D hard to call. Sequenced input: peripheral blood. The DNA of the CDR3 is TGCGCCAGCAGCCAAGGGCTTGGCGGGGAGCTGTTTTTT. This translates into CASSQGLGGELFF.